This TCR beta chain is from a study of cytomegalovirus exposure and HLA in healthy donors. In regard to this clone: Its matching antigen is unknown.

PCR used 60 Vbeta primers and 13 Jbeta primers. Per the authors' pipeline: An analysis that came later counted roughly 80 million unique TCR beta chains, roughly 11 million shared. Assay used: immunoSEQ multiplex PCR; TCRdb lists only in-frame clones, some missing. The V and J calls and clone size are taken from that table; D and trimming were inferred from the DNA. The sample contains some 100,000 clones, approximately 74% of which appear only once. In germline, CDR1 is SGDLS, CDR2 YYNGEE. This CDR3 is 14 amino acids long. The V end was cut by 0 bases, the J end by 7 bases, with 13 bases between. Broader study findings: Later on, a genetic analysis was performed. It linked a missense variant in DCLRE1C with V- and J-gene trimming of TCR beta.

The receptor's source is a woman aged 50 to 60 in good health and CMV-seropositive. The chain has TRBV9 and TRBJ1-1; tentative D call: TRBD1 (6 bases). The sample comprised PBMCs. CDR3 in amino acids: CASSVESQGSEAFF. The CDR3 DNA sequence: TGTGCCAGCAGCGTAGAAAGCCAGGGGAGTGAAGCTTTCTTT.